The sequence of this T cell receptor (beta chain) was determined in a study of T cells after yellow fever vaccination. Background on the study: Fractions containing few cells were prepared with SMART-Seq v4 Ultra Low Input.

TCRdb re-called the 5' RACE reads through MiXCR, storing one row per CDR3 protein. Of about 220,000 distinct CDR3 sequences in the sample, roughly 3% were seen once. At least ten counts were recorded for this clonotype. V dropped 4 bases and J dropped 6; count of bases not matched to a gene: 2. Germline V gene sequence: CDR1 SNHLY, CDR2 FYNNEI. The CDR3 runs 13 residues. This sequence joins TRBV2 and TRBJ1-5; the match to TRBD1 covers 8 bases. The source of this sequence is a man younger than 35 who received the YFV17D yellow fever vaccine. The specimen comprised CD4+ T cells sorted from PBMCs, sampled 10 days after the yellow fever booster vaccination. CDR3 residues: CASSVRGLQPQHF. CDR3 bases: TGTGCCAGCAGTGTCAGGGGGCTTCAGCCCCAGCATTTT.